The rows below give T cell receptor beta chains drawn from one sample of a study of glioma-infiltrating T cells. TCRdb called the multiplex PCR reads again in MiXCR, with one record for every CDR3 protein. The sample consists of around 170,000 distinct CDR3 sequences, about 47% of them appearing once. The sample consisted of glioma tissue, nonneoplastic brain tissue, or PBMCs (not recorded which). These receptors all come from a human donor with low-grade glioma or glioblastoma, undergoing nonglioma brain surgery, or in good health (not recorded which). The CDR3 runs from the conserved cysteine through the conserved F or W. A D gene is named only where the DNA matches it firmly. Size is stated for part of the rows, as once, few or many counts, or as a class when the clone is expanded.

clone size | J gene | V gene | D gene | CDR3 protein | CDR3 DNA
- | TRBJ1-1 | TRBV7-9 | - | CASSLQGGGTEAFF | TGTGCCAGCAGCTTACAGGGTGGGGGCACTGAAGCTTTCTTT
few | TRBJ2-7 | TRBV4-1 | - | CASSQDTGTTYEQYF | TGCGCCAGCAGCCAAGACACAGGGACAACCTACGAGCAGTACTTC
few | TRBJ2-5 | TRBV7-9 | TRBD1 | CASRQGPQVGVETQYF | TGTGCCAGCAGACAGGGGCCGCAGGTGGGCGTAGAGACCCAGTACTTC
- | TRBJ2-3 | TRBV11-3 | TRBD1 | CASSLGGQGADTQYF | TGTGCCAGCAGCTTAGGTGGACAGGGGGCAGATACGCAGTATTTT
- | TRBJ2-5 | TRBV24-1 | - | CATKNSGHLETQYF | TGTGCCACCAAAAACAGTGGGCATTTGGAGACCCAGTACTTC
many | TRBJ1-1 | TRBV6-2/TRBV6-3 | - | CASSYMGRMNTEAFF | TGTGCCAGCAGTTATATGGGACGGATGAACACTGAAGCTTTCTTT
many | TRBJ2-1 | TRBV18 | - | CASSPEISSYNEQFF | TGTGCCAGCTCCCCCGAGATTAGCTCCTACAATGAGCAGTTCTTC
- | TRBJ2-1 | TRBV19 | - | CASTQVTSSYNEQFF | TGTGCCAGTACCCAGGTAACAAGCTCCTACAATGAGCAGTTCTTC
many | TRBJ2-3 | TRBV28 | TRBD1 | CASRTGTGTDTQYF | TGTGCCAGCCGGACAGGGACAGGCACAGATACGCAGTATTTT
- | TRBJ1-4 | TRBV5-1 | - | CASSLGTGNEKLFF | TGCGCCAGCAGCTTGGGGACGGGTAATGAAAAACTGTTTTTT
- | TRBJ1-1 | TRBV5-1 | - | CASSANPRTEAFF | TGCGCCAGCAGCGCCAATCCGAGGACTGAAGCTTTCTTT
- | TRBJ1-5 | TRBV2 | - | CASSERENQPQHF | TGTGCTAGCAGTGAGAGGGAAAATCAGCCCCAGCATTTT